This T cell receptor beta chain was identified during a study of blood T cell repertoires in COVID-19. As for the study in general: Specimens from acute and convalescent COVID-19 originated in the United States, Italy and Spain.

Repertoires were generated with immunoSEQ multiplex PCR, while TCRdb's copy carries only in-frame clones and drops some. The top ten clones hold over 5% of a sample with 150,000 to 200,000 clones, 65% to 85% of them seen once. Trimming cost V 2 bases and J 8 bases, with 15 bases left between them. The CDR3 extends over 15 amino acids. Germline lookup yields CDR1 LNHDA and CDR2 SQIVND (reference sequence). Those who participated ranged in age from roughly 18 to 90 years and resided in under 25 US areas. Sequenced sample: PBMCs or T cells enriched from blood (not recorded which). The chain recombines TRBV19 with TRBJ1-4; D might be TRBD1 (5 bases). The sequence came from a man between 70 and 80 years old who had been exposed to COVID-19. The CDR3 loop reads CASSIFQGSGEKLFF. CDR3 sequence (DNA): TGTGCCAGTAGTATATTCCAGGGAAGTGGGGAAAAACTGTTTTTT. Drawing the rest from reference TRBV19 and TRBJ1-4, the complete variable domain is DGGITQSPKYLFRKEGQNVTLSCEQNLNHDAMYWYRQDPGQGLRLIYYSQIVNDFQKGDIAEGYSVSREKKESFPLTVTSAQKNPTAFYLCASSIFQGSGEKLFFGSGTQLSVL.